This paragraph covers one T cell receptor (beta chain) sequence. This sample stems from a study of shared T cell receptors in the human thymus. Sequencing was performed with immunoSEQ multiplex PCR; in TCRdb, only in-frame clones are kept and a portion is missing. The repertoire holds 700,000 or so clones, approximately 83% seen once, with about 0.0098% in the top ten. This CDR3 is 17 amino acids long. The J segment lost 4 bases and the V segment lost 5 bases, leaving 13 bases of the junction unmatched. Germline V gene data show CDR1 as MGHRA and CDR2 as YSYEKL. The same sample was also studied in work on human thymus T cells. As that study records: Donor material was obtained from healthy Finnish infants undergoing corrective surgery for congenital heart defects. Thymus pieces cut out during corrective heart surgery were the tissue that was used.

The TCR originated in a girl in the first two years of life with a congenital heart defect. The V and J genes are TRBV4-1 and TRBJ2-5; 10 bases are shared with TRBD1. Sequences were obtained from thymocytes. The CDR3 nucleotides read TGCGCCAGCAGCGATACCCCTCGGGACAGGGGAGGAGAGACCCAGTACTTC. Its translation is CASSDTPRDRGGETQYF.